This passage covers 3 T cell receptor beta chains from one sample sequenced in a study of OX40 agonist ivuxolimab in advanced cancers. The protocol was immunoSEQ multiplex PCR, while the TCRdb copy is restricted to in-frame clones and leaves out a portion. The sample includes 55,000 to 85,000 clones, 70% to 90% of them seen just once. Here the sequenced sample was CD4+ or CD8+ T cells sorted from blood, taken in a trial of the OX40 agonist ivuxolimab. All receptors come from an adult with an advanced solid tumor such as melanoma, head and neck, liver or kidney cancer.

This clone has a single count. The chain combines TRBV27 with TRBJ2-1, with D unclear. Trimming left V 2 bases short and J 3 bases short, with 11 bases between. Germline CDR1 reads MNHEY; CDR2 reads SMNVEV (reference sequence). This CDR3 has 15 amino acids. The CDR3 DNA reads as TGTGCCAGCAGTTTAGATCCGGATTACTACAATGAGCAGTTCTTC. Its protein is CASSLDPDYYNEQFF.

The chain joins TRBV15 to TRBJ1-3, with a weak D call TRBD1 (6 bases). CDR3 length equals 16 residues. Trimming took 0 bases from V and 4 from J, leaving 13 bases between them. Germline lookup yields CDR1 LNHNV and CDR2 YYDKDF (reference sequence). CDR3 sequence reads: CATSRDRGTMGNTIYF. The CDR3 nucleotides are TGTGCCACCAGCAGAGATCGCGGGACAATGGGAAACACCATATATTTT.

The chain is built from TRBV6-5 and TRBJ2-4; tentative D call: TRBD1 (6 bases). Germline V gene sequence: CDR1 MNHEY, CDR2 SVGAGI. This CDR3 contains 13 residues. Deletions cut 6 bases from V and 9 bases from J, with 15 bases between. Here the CDR3 DNA reads TGTGCCAGCAGGGGGACAACCTGGGGCATTCAGTACTTC. It specifies CASRGTTWGIQYF.